The TCR beta chain under discussion was sequenced for a study of blood T cell repertoires in COVID-19 (dated by TCRdb to 2020 to 2022). Background on the whole study: Samples from collaborators originated in the United States, Italy and Spain and spanned both the acute and convalescent phases of COVID-19. The repertoires were released in a freely available public database meant as a resource for research on the immune response to SARS-CoV-2. A de-identified subject ID, COVID-19 status, age in years and sex were almost always included in the sample metadata. The dataset comprised deeply sampled blood TCRbeta repertoires from subjects exposed to, actively infected with, or recovered from COVID-19. The material from the prospective study consisted of cDNA or gDNA derived from T cells, B-cell-depleted T cells, or PBMCs. Samples came from the ongoing ImmuneRACE study (first 160 participants) plus 1,254 subjects from 6 global collaborators. HLA class I and class II types, where available, came from metadata supplied by the sample provider rather than from assay-based typing.

As concerns this clone: Its antigen has not been determined. Base qualities were left out, and no much larger clone turns up one base away.

The immunoSEQ Assay, a bias-controlled multiplex PCR, was used to amplify TCRbeta CDR3 regions from genomic DNA. Processing in the source paper ran as follows. Within the assay, amplification of reference gene primers was used to estimate how many nucleated cells each sample contained. Sequence reads were collapsed and filtered to measure the absolute abundance of every unique TCRbeta CDR3 rearrangement. For each sample, productive Simpson clonality was calculated as the square root of Simpson's diversity index across productive rearrangements. This is the immuneACCESS table as TCRdb keeps it, with only in-frame sequences that have V and J called. A part of the clones is gone; compared with another copy, unresolved V genes explain less than half, and the rest is unexplained. V, J and clone size are those of that table, while D and trimming were read from the DNA. This sample holds 180,000 or so clones; around 83% were observed only once. In total, the top ten clones hold less than 4.5% of the sample.

Participants in the prospective study were aged about 18 to 95 years, lived in 20 to 25 United States geographic areas, and enrolled through a virtual design. Cohort assignment in the prospective study relied on participant-reported clinical history from a screening survey and a study questionnaire. In the prospective study, mobile phlebotomists collected whole blood, serum and a nasopharyngeal or oropharyngeal swab from each participant. Over an approximately 2-month period, participants in the prospective study had the option of providing additional blood draws and questionnaires. Blood samples from the prospective study were shipped frozen or at room temperature prior to DNA extraction. Overall results and qualifications from the work: The quantity of clinical and demographic metadata differed by source and by participant and was supplied without curation.

This clonotype was obtained from a woman aged 50 to 65 in a cohort exposed to, infected with or recovered from COVID-19 (not recorded which). Sequenced: PBMCs or T cells enriched from blood (not recorded which).

The DNA is TGTGCCATCAGTGAGTCGAGAACAGGCAGCTCCTACGAGCAGTACTTC. Protein translation: CAISESRTGSSYEQYF. The chain joins TRBV10-3 to TRBJ2-7; the best D guess is TRBD1, with 5 bases matching. V gives up 0 bases and J gives up 0 bases, and the segment between their germline ends measures 12 bases. The CDR3 runs 16 residues from the cysteine to the phenylalanine. Only the CDR3 part of the read is kept: 48 bases, read in frame from the first base. According to the germline V gene, CDR1 reads ENHRY and CDR2 reads SYGVKD.